This T cell receptor (beta chain) was observed in a study of cytomegalovirus exposure and HLA in healthy donors. Study-wide points: Most sequenced TCRs were rare (though some public TCRs occurred in many donors). In vitro experiments confirmed that a few CMV-associated chains were specific for CMV antigens. A later analysis found that most CMV-associated TCR beta chains appeared HLA-restricted.

Primers: 60 Vbeta forward and 13 Jbeta reverse. Assay used: immunoSEQ multiplex PCR; TCRdb lists only in-frame clones, some missing. The table has about 170,000 clones, around 84% seen once. As to this clone: Its antigen is not known.

The CDR3 totals 15 residues. V shed 4 bases and J 3 bases; nucleotides not matched to a gene: 6. CDR1 and CDR2 from the germline V gene are SGHRS and YFSETQ. Specimen: PBMCs. This receptor was identified in a man aged 18 to 35 in good health and CMV-seropositive. This rearrangement joins TRBV5-1 to TRBJ1-4; 7 positions match TRBD1. CDR3 DNA: TGCGCCAGCAGCACCCAGGGACAGTCTAATGAAAAACTGTTTTTT. Encoded protein: CASSTQGQSNEKLFF.